Below, 6 T cell receptor gamma chains from the same sample are listed, as sequenced in a study of gamma delta lymphoproliferative disorders and STAT genes. Genomic DNA from isolated PBMCs served as the sequencing template. TCRdb used CATT to re-call clones from the multiplex PCR reads. The profile shows 2,000 or so gamma-chain clones, 12% of them singletons. The sample taken for sequencing was blood. Source of these receptors: a human donor with gamma-delta T-cell large granular lymphocyte leukemia.

At least ten counts were recorded for this clone. This chain uses TRGV5 with TRGJ1 or TRGJ2. The J gene is absent in TCRdb and was assigned here via DNA matching to germline. Germline loops: CDR1 VINAFY, CDR2 YDVSNSKD. The CDR3 sequence is 13 residues long. V trimming: 0 bases; J trimming: 5 bases; junction bases outside the gene matches: 4. CDR3: CATWDRQNYKKLF. The CDR3, as DNA: TGTGCCACCTGGGACAGGCAAAATTATAAGAAACTCTTT.

Of note for this clone: Because the CDR3's place on the DNA is in doubt, the DNA is left out and the CDR3 is given as listed by TCRdb. For the V gene the call is TRGV11; the J gene has no call. TRGV11 belongs to the ORF category, with a function that is uncertain. The CDR3 contains 16 residues when both ends are counted. CDR3 protein: CTTVRAEFSSDWIKTF.

This clone was detected a few times. This DNA's translation and the protein TCRdb lists, from a much larger clone, do not match at residue 4, likely due to a read error; the protein shown is translated from the DNA. The V and J genes are TRGV8 and TRGJP1. No J gene is reported in TCRdb; it was inferred here by comparing the DNA with germline. Germline CDR1 reads VENAVY; CDR2 reads YDSYNSRV. This CDR3 is 13 amino acids long. DNA for the CDR3: TGTGCCACCTTGGATACCACTGGTTGGTTCAAGATATTT. This encodes CATLDTTGWFKIF.

By share, this clone ranks as medium-sized. This rearrangement joins TRGV10 to TRGJ1 or TRGJ2. Assignment of the J gene here rests on matching the DNA to germline, because TCRdb gives none. TRGV10 qualifies as an ORF whose function is uncertain. V was clipped by 8 bases and J by 11 bases; unmatched bases: 7. This CDR3 has 10 amino acids. The CDR3, as DNA: TGTGCTGCGTGGAATGGGGAGAAACTCTTT. Translating gives CAAWNGEKLF.

This clone was observed a few times. The protein TCRdb gives is from a much larger clone and does not agree with this DNA's translation at residue 3, likely a read error; the protein shown here comes from the DNA. The chain couples TRGV3 to TRGJ1 or TRGJ2. TCRdb gives no J gene; it was assigned here by matching the DNA to germline. This CDR3 is 14 amino acids long. CDR1 VTNTFY and CDR2 YDVSTARD come from the germline V gene (reference sequence). CDR3 residues: CAIWDRPDYYKKLF. CDR3 DNA: TGTGCCATCTGGGACAGGCCGGATTATTATAAGAAACTCTTT.

This clone is medium-sized. The V gene is TRGV8; the J gene was not called. The CDR3 spans 11 residues. Germline V gene sequence: CDR1 VENAVY, CDR2 YDSYNSRV. CDR3 loop: CATWDRPGETF. CDR3 coding DNA: TGTGCCACCTGGGATAGGCCGGGCGAGACGTTT.